This TCR beta chain is from a study of CD8 T cells in ankylosing spondylitis. In its sample, this clonotype was seen many times. TCRdb analysed the 5' RACE reads with MiXCR anew, one entry per CDR3 protein. The sample shows around 130,000 distinct CDR3 sequences, around 8.5% of them seen only once. V gave up 4 bases and J gave up 2 bases, with 15 bases separating them. Germline CDR1 is DFQATT and CDR2 is SNEGSKA (reference sequence). This CDR3 is built from 15 residues. The chain links TRBV20-1 to TRBJ1-5; D remains ambiguous. The TCR sequence derives from a male donor with ankylosing spondylitis or in good health (not recorded which). Sequenced material: blood, either unsorted or a sorted T cell fraction (not recorded which). The CDR3 sequence: CSAKSWVGGNQPQHF. In nucleotides, the CDR3 is TGCAGTGCTAAGAGCTGGGTAGGTGGCAATCAGCCCCAGCATTTT.